This paragraph reports one TCR beta chain. Antigen specificity is unknown. Other DNA sequences in this specimen translate into the identical CDR3. The data stem from a study of shared clonotypes between healthy human individuals. General study points: Clonotype sharing across donors was expected to vary with sequencing depth. Among the subsets, naive ones generally showed larger estimated richness than memory ones.

The CDR3 has 14 residues. V was pared by 3 bases and J by 3 bases, with 10 bases between. The V gene's germline CDR1 is MNHEY and CDR2 SMNVEV (reference sequence). The naive CD8 population came from CD45RO-negative cells selected for CCR7, without terminally differentiated effector memory CD45RA+ cells. A deep-level run was used for the assay. Each subset's genomic DNA was shared equally among a number of immunoSEQ plates. The method was immunoSEQ multiplex PCR; TCRdb's version includes in-frame clones alone and lacks a portion of them. The sample gives around 2.1 million clones, about 92% of which show up once; around 1.7% is in the top ten.

The V call is TRBV27, the J call TRBJ2-3; D is possibly TRBD2 (6 bases). The TCR sequence derives from a man aged 18 to 29 in good health. Some clones in this sample may be carry-over from other donors' samples. Material for sequencing was naive CD8+ T cells from PBMCs. CDR3 nucleotide sequence: TGTGCCAGCAGTTTGTTCGGAGGGACAGATACGCAGTATTTT. Protein: CASSLFGGTDTQYF.